The 23 T cell receptor beta chains presented below share a single source sample, sequenced in a study of blood T cell repertoires in COVID-19. Using immunoSEQ multiplex PCR, the repertoire was profiled, and TCRdb retains in-frame clones only, with some absent. The repertoire holds around 150,000 clones, with less than 85% as singletons. Input material: peripheral blood. These receptors originate from a human donor with acute or convalescent COVID-19. The donor label of this sample is uncertain.

J is TRBJ1-5 and V is TRBV18; 9 positions match TRBD1. Germline CDR1 reads KGHSH; CDR2 reads LQKENI. Trimming cost V 4 bases and J 5 bases; bases outside gene matches: 12. The CDR3 consists of 17 residues. As DNA, the CDR3 is TGTGCCAGCTCACGAGACAGGGGGGGGCGCGTAGATCAGCCCCAGCATTTT. It encodes CASSRDRGGRVDQPQHF.

This rearrangement joins TRBV25-1 to TRBJ1-3, with D tentatively TRBD1 (6 bases). V lost 1 base, J lost 1 base, and 17 bases lay in between. This CDR3 is built from 18 residues. Looked up from germline, CDR1 is MGHDK and CDR2 is SYGVNS. Written as DNA, the CDR3 is TGTGCCAGCAGTGAATTTGGGGGCCGACAGGTTTCTGGAAACACCATATATTTT. Translating it yields CASSEFGGRQVSGNTIYF.

This clone was seen more than once but under ten times. The CDR3, as DNA: TGTGCCAGCAGCTTGGGGACAGGGGTCGAGCAGTTCTTC. It translates to CASSLGTGVEQFF. The chain has TRBV11-1 and TRBJ2-1; 10 nucleotides agree with TRBD1. Germline CDR1 is SGHAT and CDR2 is FQDESV (reference sequence). The CDR3 consists of 13 residues. V dropped 3 bases and J dropped 10; count of bases not matched to a gene: 3.

The V gene is TRBV30, the J gene TRBJ1-5; no reliable D call. The V and J ends lost 1 base and 0 bases respectively, with 7 bases between them. From germline, CDR1 is GTSNPN and CDR2 SVGIG (reference sequence). The CDR3 is 14 amino acids. CDR3 residues: CAWSDAGSNQPQHF. For the CDR3, the DNA is TGTGCCTGGAGTGACGCAGGTAGCAATCAGCCCCAGCATTTT.

The V and J genes are TRBV3-1 (or the pseudogene TRBV3-2) and TRBJ1-1; a weak D match, TRBD1 (5 bases). In germline, CDR1 is LGHDT, CDR2 YNNKEL (reference sequence). The V and J ends lost 1 base and 4 bases respectively, with 16 bases between them. The length of the CDR3 is 16 residues. CDR3 DNA sequence: TGTGCCAGCAGCCAAGGGGAGGGACGGGTTGGCACTGAAGCTTTCTTT. It yields the protein CASSQGEGRVGTEAFF.

The chain recombines TRBV7-9 with TRBJ1-4; D perhaps matches TRBD1 (5 bases). V was cut by 4 bases and J by 8 bases, with 17 bases left in between. CDR1 SEHNR and CDR2 FQNEAQ come from the germline V gene (reference sequence). The CDR3 runs 15 residues. The CDR3 region is CASSWSTAQGEKLFF. CDR3 sequence (DNA): TGTGCCAGCAGCTGGTCGACCGCCCAGGGAGAAAAACTGTTTTTT.

The chain couples TRBV5-1 to TRBJ1-3, with unresolved D. Trimming removed 0 bases from V and 0 bases from J, with 4 bases in between. The CDR3 length is 14 residues. In germline, CDR1 is SGHRS, CDR2 YFSETQ. The CDR3 here is CASSLADSGNTIYF. The CDR3 nucleotides are TGCGCCAGCAGCTTGGCAGACTCTGGAAACACCATATATTTT.

The rearrangement joins TRBV5-1 to TRBJ2-7; the D gene is possibly TRBD2 (6 bases). Trimming took off 0 bases at V and 3 bases at J, with 13 bases between the two ends. The length of the CDR3 is 15 residues. Germline V lookup: CDR1 SGHRS, CDR2 YFSETQ. CDR3 sequence (DNA): TGCGCCAGCAGCTTGGGGAGGGGCGGACTCTACGAGCAGTACTTC. It encodes CASSLGRGGLYEQYF.

The chain carries TRBV6-4 and TRBJ1-3; D uncertain. Germline V lookup: CDR1 MRHNA, CDR2 SNTAGT. This CDR3 has 15 amino acids. Trimming removed 1 base at V and 2 bases at J, with 9 bases between. The CDR3 loop is CASSDYGEAGNTIYF. Here the CDR3 DNA reads TGTGCCAGCAGTGACTACGGGGAGGCTGGAAACACCATATATTTT.

This clone was counted once. The J gene is TRBJ2-1, the V gene TRBV7-2, with no clear D. Trimming stripped 1 base from V and 10 bases from J, with 11 bases between. This CDR3 region has 13 residues. Germline V CDR1 and CDR2: SGHTA, FQGNSA. CDR3 region: CASSLGIPLEQFF. For the CDR3, the DNA is TGTGCCAGCAGCTTAGGAATCCCACTGGAGCAGTTCTTC.

The CDR3 coding sequence is TGTGCCAGCAGTTCTTTGACACTCCAGGCGGGTGGCTACACCTTC. Amino acid sequence: CASSSLTLQAGGYTF. The chain recombines TRBV28 with TRBJ1-2; D remains ambiguous. CDR3 length: 15 residues. CDR1 and CDR2 (germline): MDHEN, SYDVKM. The V gene lost 4 bases and the J gene lost 7 bases, with 19 bases spanning the gap.

The chain has TRBV7-2 and TRBJ2-1, with TRBD1 matching over 11 bases. CDR1 SGHTA and CDR2 FQGNSA come from the germline V gene. V was clipped by 3 bases and J by 7 bases; unmatched bases: 2. The CDR3 extends over 14 amino acids. In nucleotides, the CDR3 is TGTGCCAGCAGCTTGGACAGGGGGCGGAATGAGCAGTTCTTC. Its translation is CASSLDRGRNEQFF.

The genes are TRBV27 and TRBJ1-1; maybe TRBD1 (5 bases). The CDR3 is made up of 17 amino acids. Germline CDR1 is MNHEY and CDR2 is SMNVEV (reference sequence). Trimming cost V 2 bases and J 0 bases, with 16 bases left between them. CDR3 sequence reads: CASSLISGVGMNTEAFF. The DNA for the CDR3 is TGTGCCAGCAGTTTAATTTCGGGGGTAGGGATGAACACTGAAGCTTTCTTT.

This clone has only a few counts. This chain joins TRBV2 and TRBJ2-7, with TRBD1 matching 10 bases. V was pared by 6 bases and J by 4 bases, with 9 bases of the junction left unmatched. Germline lookup yields CDR1 SNHLY and CDR2 FYNNEI. The CDR3 runs to 15 residues. CDR3 sequence reads: CASRSPTGGAYEQYF. The CDR3 nucleotides read TGTGCCAGCAGATCCCCGACAGGGGGCGCGTACGAGCAGTACTTC.

The V gene is TRBV30, the J gene TRBJ1-2, with a tentative D call TRBD1 (5 bases). Per germline, CDR1 GTSNPN and CDR2 SVGIG (reference sequence). V was pared by 3 bases and J by 6 bases, with 17 bases between. CDR3 length: 14 amino acids. Here the CDR3 reads CAWSLNPGWNGYTF. The CDR3 coding sequence is TGTGCCTGGAGCCTAAATCCAGGGTGGAATGGCTACACCTTC.

CDR3 bases: TGTGCCAGCAGCTTGACAGGGGATCGGCCCCAGCATTTT. It encodes CASSLTGDRPQHF. The chain combines TRBV6-4 with TRBJ1-5; 8 bases map to TRBD1. The CDR3 is 13 residues long. V gave up 6 bases and J gave up 9 bases; unmatched junction bases: 7. Germline V gene lookup returns CDR1 MRHNA and CDR2 SNTAGT.

V is TRBV4-3 and J is TRBJ2-1; 15 bases map to TRBD2. Germline V gives CDR1 LGHNA, CDR2 YSLEER. The CDR3 spans 18 residues. Trimming removed 3 bases from V and 1 base from J; junction bases left unmatched: 4. CDR3 in DNA: TGCGCCAGCAGCCAGCGGACTAGCGGGGGGGGGTCCTACAATGAGCAGTTCTTC. Encoded protein: CASSQRTSGGGSYNEQFF.

The V call is TRBV7-9, the J call TRBJ2-7; 9 nucleotides match TRBD1. Trimming cost V 5 bases and J 2 bases; bases outside gene matches: 4. This CDR3 has 14 residues. The germline V gene encodes CDR1 SEHNR and CDR2 FQNEAQ (reference sequence). Here the CDR3 DNA reads TGTGCCAGCAGCGACCGGGACAGGGCCTACGAGCAGTACTTC. Protein product: CASSDRDRAYEQYF.

The V call is TRBV6-5, the J call TRBJ1-6; D might be TRBD1 (5 bases). Germline values: CDR1 MNHEY, CDR2 SVGAGI. Trimming stripped 2 bases from V and 9 bases from J, with 11 bases between. The CDR3 extends over 14 amino acids. The CDR3 sequence is CASSYPGHLSPLHF. CDR3 nucleotide sequence: TGTGCCAGCAGTTACCCAGGACACCTTTCACCCCTCCACTTT.

Only a few counts were recorded for this clone. The chain employs TRBV27 and TRBJ1-3; unclear D gene. V lost 3 bases to trimming and J lost 0 bases, with 3 bases between them. Germline CDR1 is MNHEY and CDR2 is SMNVEV (reference sequence). The CDR3 length is 13 residues. Written as DNA, the CDR3 is TGTGCCAGCAGTTTCATCTCTGGAAACACCATATATTTT. This gives the protein CASSFISGNTIYF.

The V gene is TRBV18, the J gene TRBJ2-1, with 7 bases aligning to TRBD1. The CDR3 totals 15 residues. V was pared by 3 bases and J by 2 bases, with 4 bases of the junction left unmatched. Germline CDR1 reads KGHSH; CDR2 reads LQKENI. The CDR3 sequence is CASSPTGSPYNEQFF. The DNA of the CDR3 is TGTGCCAGCTCACCGACAGGGAGCCCCTACAATGAGCAGTTCTTC.

This chain joins TRBV11-2 and TRBJ1-1; 8 bases match TRBD1. This CDR3 comprises 14 residues. The germline CDR1 and CDR2 sequences are SGHAT and FQNNGV. Trimming at V came to 1 base and at J to 7 bases, leaving 5 bases not matched to a gene. The DNA of the CDR3 is TGTGCCAGCAGCTTAGTGACAGGGGCCGTTGAAGCTTTCTTT. Amino acid sequence: CASSLVTGAVEAFF.

The chain is built from TRBV4-1 and TRBJ1-2; D gene ambiguous. The germline V gene encodes CDR1 MGHRA and CDR2 YSYEKL. This CDR3 is 17 amino acids long. The V end was cut by 0 bases, the J end by 0 bases, with 14 bases between. The CDR3 nucleotides read TGCGCCAGCAGCCAAGATAGGTTGGTCAGGTCTAACTATGGCTACACCTTC. Protein sequence: CASSQDRLVRSNYGYTF.